Below are 20 T cell receptor beta chains sequenced from a single sample in a study of blood T cell repertoires in COVID-19. The table came from immunoSEQ multiplex PCR; TCRdb's copy has only in-frame clones and leaves some out. This sample has about 200,000 clones, with about 90% found just once. The sequenced sample was peripheral blood. The receptors come from a woman aged 70-85 years with acute or convalescent COVID-19.

This clone has more than one count but fewer than ten. The genes are TRBV7-8 and TRBJ1-2, with TRBD1 matching over 8 bases. The CDR3 runs 13 residues. Germline values: CDR1 SGHVS, CDR2 FQNEAQ. Germline trimming cut 5 bases from V and 7 bases from J; bases unmatched to any gene: 6. CDR3 in DNA: TGTGCCAGCAGCAAGGACAGGGACAGTGGCTACACCTTC. Protein: CASSKDRDSGYTF.

The V gene is TRBV3-1 (or the pseudogene TRBV3-2), the J gene TRBJ2-1, with D perhaps TRBD2 (5 bases). The CDR3 is 14 amino acids. V was clipped by 4 bases and J by 1 base, with 8 bases between them. Germline V lookup: CDR1 LGHDT, CDR2 YNNKEL (reference sequence). The CDR3 sequence: CASSPSGSYNEQFF. The DNA of the CDR3 is TGTGCCAGCAGCCCCAGCGGATCCTACAATGAGCAGTTCTTC.

The chain uses TRBV5-1 and TRBJ2-3; possible D gene TRBD1, 6 bases. Trimming took off 3 bases at V and 1 base at J, with 12 bases between the two ends. Germline assignment: CDR1 SGHRS and CDR2 YFSETQ. This CDR3 region has 15 residues. The CDR3 nucleotides read TGCGCCAGCAGCTCACAGGGAGTGGGCACAGATACGCAGTATTTT. The encoded protein is CASSSQGVGTDTQYF.

This rearrangement joins TRBV15 to TRBJ1-2; a possible D gene is TRBD1 (5 bases). CDR1 and CDR2 (germline): LNHNV, YYDKDF (reference sequence). The CDR3 extends over 16 amino acids. V dropped 1 base and J dropped 4 bases, with 16 bases sitting between them. CDR3 DNA: TGTGCCACCAGCAGAGTCCAACAGGATCCCTTCTATGGCTACACCTTC. Translation: CATSRVQQDPFYGYTF.

The chain joins TRBV5-1 to TRBJ2-1; 12 nucleotides agree with TRBD2. CDR3 length equals 17 residues. Germline-derived CDR1 and CDR2 are SGHRS and YFSETQ. V dropped 5 bases and J dropped 4; count of bases not matched to a gene: 10. In nucleotides, the CDR3 is TGCGCCAGCAGTCGGACTAGCGGGACCTCTTCGTACAATGAGCAGTTCTTC. This sequence encodes CASSRTSGTSSYNEQFF.

This clone was recorded a few times. The rearrangement uses TRBV5-1 and TRBJ2-1; D is possibly TRBD2 (5 bases). The V gene's germline CDR1 is SGHRS and CDR2 YFSETQ. V was trimmed by 1 base and J by 6 bases, leaving 14 bases between them. The CDR3 totals 15 residues. CDR3 in DNA: TGCGCCAGCAGCTTGCTTTCTCGGGGTAGCAATGAGCAGTTCTTC. Its translation: CASSLLSRGSNEQFF. The complete variable domain, with remaining parts taken from reference TRBV5-1 and TRBJ2-1, reads KAGVTQTPRYLIKTRGQQVTLSCSPISGHRSVSWYQQTPGQGLQFLFEYFSETQRNKGNFPGRFSGRQFSNSRSEMNVSTLELGDSALYLCASSLLSRGSNEQFFGPGTRLTVL.

The J gene is TRBJ2-7, the V gene TRBV7-2; TRBD2 matches 8 bases. This CDR3 region has 14 residues. Germline V CDR1 and CDR2: SGHTA, FQGNSA. With V trimmed by 1 base and J by 2 bases, 1 base remained unmatched. The CDR3 reads CASSLVGGAYEQYF. CDR3 sequence (DNA): TGTGCCAGCAGCTTAGTCGGGGGGGCCTACGAGCAGTACTTC.

The genes are TRBV7-2 and TRBJ2-7; maybe TRBD2 (5 bases). Trimming shortened V by 3 bases and J by 3 bases, and 9 bases separated the two germline ends. Germline V gives CDR1 SGHTA, CDR2 FQGNSA. This CDR3 contains 13 residues. Here the CDR3 reads CASSFTGNYEQYF. The CDR3 coding sequence is TGTGCCAGCAGCTTCACGGGGAACTACGAGCAGTACTTC.

This chain uses TRBV28 with TRBJ2-5; possible D gene TRBD2, 5 bases. CDR1 and CDR2 (germline): MDHEN, SYDVKM. Trimming cost V 3 bases and J 4 bases, with 6 bases left between them. CDR3 size: 12 residues. The CDR3 reads CASSLAGETQYF. The CDR3 DNA reads as TGTGCCAGCAGTTTGGCGGGAGAGACCCAGTACTTC.

V is TRBV2 and J is TRBJ1-4; 9 positions agree with TRBD1. This CDR3 comprises 15 residues. Trimming removed 4 bases from V and 5 bases from J; junction bases left unmatched: 5. Germline CDR1 SNHLY, CDR2 FYNNEI. CDR3 bases: TGTGCCAGCAGTGGACAGGGGGATATAAATGAAAAACTGTTTTTT. This sequence encodes CASSGQGDINEKLFF.

The rearrangement joins TRBV2 to TRBJ2-2; TRBD1 might be the D (6 bases). The CDR3 length is 14 residues. CDR1 and CDR2 from the germline V gene are SNHLY and FYNNEI. V shed 1 base and J shed 7 bases, with 10 bases lying between them. The CDR3 loop is CASSEVRGNGELFF. CDR3 DNA sequence: TGTGCCAGCAGTGAAGTCAGGGGAAACGGGGAGCTGTTTTTT.

The chain is built from TRBV12-5 and TRBJ1-1, with unresolved D. Per germline, CDR1 LGHNT and CDR2 FRNRAP. The V end lost 3 bases, the J end lost 7 bases, and 6 bases lay between the germline ends. The CDR3 loop spans 11 amino acids. The DNA of the CDR3 is TGTGCTAGTGGTTTCAGAGGTGAAGCTTTCTTT. Amino acids: CASGFRGEAFF.

The chain combines TRBV27 with TRBJ2-6; 7 bases align to TRBD1. The CDR3 spans 20 residues. V gave up 4 bases and J gave up 3 bases; unmatched junction bases: 18. Germline V gene data show CDR1 as MNHEY and CDR2 as SMNVEV (reference sequence). CDR3 nucleotides: TGTGCCAGCAGTTCTTACCCTCCGACAGGGTTTTTCGGTGGGGCCAACGTCCTGACTTTC. It is translated as CASSSYPPTGFFGGANVLTF. The full variable domain, its missing parts supplied by reference TRBV27 and TRBJ2-6, is EAQVTQNPRYLITVTGKKLTVTCSQNMNHEYMSWYRQDPGLGLRQIYYSMNVEVTDKGDVPEGYKVSRKEKRNFPLILESPSPNQTSLYFCASSSYPPTGFFGGANVLTFGAGSRLTVL.

V usage is TRBV3-1 (or the pseudogene TRBV3-2) and J usage is TRBJ2-7; 7 bases are a match to TRBD1. CDR1 and CDR2 from the germline V gene are LGHDT and YNNKEL (reference sequence). V lost 6 bases and J lost 2; bases outside the gene matches: 4. This CDR3 comprises 13 residues. The chain's CDR3 is CASRNRGTYEQYF. CDR3 in DNA: TGTGCCAGCAGGAACAGGGGAACCTACGAGCAGTACTTC.

The genes are TRBV19 and TRBJ2-2, with 9 bases matching TRBD1. Germline values: CDR1 LNHDA, CDR2 SQIVND (reference sequence). With V trimmed by 8 bases and J by 4 bases, 8 bases remained unmatched. The CDR3 length is 15 residues. The CDR3 nucleotides read TGTGCCAGTCAGGAAGGACAGGGGTCCACCGGGGAGCTGTTTTTT. It encodes CASQEGQGSTGELFF.

The V and J genes are TRBV7-8 and TRBJ1-4; D not resolved. The V end was cut by 2 bases, the J end by 6 bases, with 13 bases between. Germline CDR1 is SGHVS and CDR2 is FQNEAQ. The CDR3 consists of 15 residues. Here the CDR3 DNA reads TGTGCCAGCAGCTTAAGCCTCAACCATTATGAAAAACTGTTTTTT. It encodes CASSLSLNHYEKLFF.

A note on this clone: An end of the junction does not agree with germline; a read error may underlie this. Here the CDR3 reads CASSSGGGTGAFF. The CDR3 region has the DNA TGCGCCAGCAGCTCAGGGGGCGGAACTGGAGCTTTCTTT. This chain links TRBV5-1 with TRBJ1-1; the match to TRBD1 covers 8 bases. CDR3 length: 13 residues. Germline CDR1 and CDR2: SGHRS and YFSETQ.

V usage is TRBV5-1 and J usage is TRBJ2-1; D call uncertain. Germline lookup yields CDR1 SGHRS and CDR2 YFSETQ. The CDR3 runs to 14 residues. Trimming stripped 0 bases from V and 6 bases from J, with 10 bases between. The CDR3 loop reads CASSLEGTGNEQFF. In nucleotides, the CDR3 is TGCGCCAGCAGCTTGGAAGGAACGGGCAATGAGCAGTTCTTC.

CDR3 region: CSATTSNIQYF. DNA of the CDR3: TGCAGTGCTACCACGAGTAATATTCAGTACTTC. The J gene is TRBJ2-4, the V gene TRBV20-1; D is uncertain. The germline V gene has CDR1 DFQATT and CDR2 SNEGSKA (reference sequence). There are 11 residues in the CDR3. V was pared by 4 bases and J by 10 bases, with 11 bases between.

V gene TRBV5-1 combines with J gene TRBJ1-2, with 7 bases aligning to TRBD1. This CDR3 comprises 14 residues. J was trimmed by 3 bases and V by 0 bases; bases with no gene match: 2. Germline V gives CDR1 SGHRS, CDR2 YFSETQ. The CDR3 region is CASSLGQGDYGYTF. The CDR3 DNA reads as TGCGCCAGCAGCTTGGGACAGGGCGACTATGGCTACACCTTC.